This TCR beta chain emerged from a study of blood T cell repertoires in COVID-19. V was clipped by 5 bases and J by 8 bases; unmatched bases: 9. The CDR3 covers 15 residues. From germline, CDR1 is SGHRS and CDR2 YFSETQ. Produced via immunoSEQ multiplex PCR; TCRdb's table is partial and in-frame only. The sample has around 140,000 clones, around 87% seen once. Source material: PBMCs or T cells enriched from blood (not recorded which). This TCR was sampled from a man between 60 and 75 years old who had recovered from COVID-19. The chain links TRBV5-1 to TRBJ1-6; TRBD1 matches 8 bases. The CDR3 DNA follows: TGCGCCAGCAGAACCCAGGGGGCAAGTGATTCACCCCTCCACTTT. Amino acids: CASRTQGASDSPLHF.